This T cell receptor (beta chain) was observed in a study of siplizumab effects on memory and regulatory T cells. V trimming: 3 bases; J trimming: 0 bases; junction bases outside the gene matches: 16. Germline CDR1 reads KGHSH; CDR2 reads LQKENI. The CDR3 sequence is 20 residues long. This clone was counted a single time. Using immunoSEQ multiplex PCR, the repertoire was profiled, and TCRdb retains in-frame clones only, with some absent. The sample carries approximately 92,000 clones, roughly 94% recorded once. The J gene is TRBJ2-2, the V gene TRBV18; TRBD1 aligns across 7 bases. The source material was non-Treg CD4+ T cells sorted from blood. The clonotype was recovered from a human donor in good health. The CDR3 sequence is CASSPRGLTRADANTGELFF. The CDR3 bases are TGTGCCAGCTCACCGAGGGGGCTGACGAGAGCCGACGCGAACACCGGGGAGCTGTTTTTT.